The rows below give T cell receptor beta chains drawn from one sample of a study of blood T cell repertoires in COVID-19. TCRdb's copy holds only in-frame clones and misses some; the assay was immunoSEQ multiplex PCR. The sample consists of 240,000 or so clones, roughly 88% of them appearing once. The specimen was PBMCs or T cells enriched from blood (not recorded which). These receptor sequences come from a woman between 45 and 60 years old who had recovered from COVID-19. CDR3s include the opening cysteine and the closing phenylalanine or tryptophan. D genes are given only for firm matches. Clone size appears in some rows only: once, few, many, or a class for an expanded clone.

TRBJ1-5,-,TRBV6-5,-,TGTGCCAGCAGTTACTCTTCCGGGTCCCTCAATCAGCCCCAGCATTTT,CASSYSSGSLNQPQHF
TRBJ1-2,-,TRBV9,-,TGTGCCAGCAGCGTATTGGGAGACGGGAACTATGGCTACACCTTC,CASSVLGDGNYGYTF
TRBJ2-4,-,TRBV4-1,-,TGCGCCAGCAGCCCGATTCAGGTAGCCAAAAACATTCAGTACTTC,CASSPIQVAKNIQYF
TRBJ2-5,-,TRBV28,-,TGTGCCACCACTAGGGAGACCCAGTACTTC,CATTRETQYF
TRBJ2-7,once,TRBV4-2,-,TGTGCCAGCAGCCAATTTATCTCCAGCTACGAGCAGTACTTC,CASSQFISSYEQYF
TRBJ1-2,-,TRBV3-1/TRBV3-2,-,TGTGCCAGCAGCCAAGATACGCGGATCCCGTATGGCTACACCTTC,CASSQDTRIPYGYTF
TRBJ2-3,once,TRBV10-1,-,TGCGCCAGCAGTGAGTCGAGTAGTACAGATACGCAGTATTTT,CASSESSSTDTQYF
TRBJ1-5,-,TRBV7-9,TRBD1,TGTGCCAGCAGCTACGGAGGGGGCGCCCAGCCCCAGCATTTT,CASSYGGGAQPQHF
TRBJ1-1,-,TRBV4-3,-,TGCGCCAGCAGCCAAGATGTGCGGCGTGCTGAAGCTTTCTTT,CASSQDVRRAEAFF
TRBJ2-1,-,TRBV3-1/TRBV3-2,TRBD2,TGTGCCAGCAGCCAAGATGAACTAGCGGGGGGGTATGAGCAGTTCTTC,CASSQDELAGGYEQFF
TRBJ1-2,-,TRBV4-3,-,TGCGCCAGCAGCCTAACTGGGGGGGGTTATGGCTACACCTTC,CASSLTGGGYGYTF
TRBJ1-1,-,TRBV27,-,TGTGCCAGCAGTTTATCGGTGGTGGCTGACACTGAAGCTTTCTTT,CASSLSVVADTEAFF
TRBJ2-7,-,TRBV30,TRBD1,TGTGCCTGGAAAGGTCCGGACAGGGTCTACGAGCAGTACTTC,CAWKGPDRVYEQYF
TRBJ1-5,-,TRBV7-2,TRBD1,TGTGCCAGCAGCTTAGGGGACAGCTACAATCAGCCCCAGCATTTT,CASSLGDSYNQPQHF
TRBJ1-1,once,TRBV28,TRBD1,TGTGCCAGCAGTCTCCTGGGACAGATGAACACTGAAGCTTTCTTT,CASSLLGQMNTEAFF
TRBJ2-7,-,TRBV29-1,TRBD1,TGCAGCGTTTCCGGGACAGGGGGTCGCTCCTACGAGCAGTACTTC,CSVSGTGGRSYEQYF
TRBJ2-2,-,TRBV5-6,-,TGTGCCAGCAGCTGGGGGACAAACACCGGGGAGCTGTTTTTT,CASSWGTNTGELFF
TRBJ2-7,-,TRBV3-1/TRBV3-2,TRBD2,TGTGCCAGCAGTAGGACTAGCGGAGGCGAGCAGTACTTC,CASSRTSGGEQYF
TRBJ2-7,once,TRBV28,-,TGTGCCAGCAGTCTACCAGGGAGGAGCTCCTACGAGCAGTACTTC,CASSLPGRSSYEQYF
TRBJ2-3,-,TRBV19,TRBD2,TGTGCCAGTAGTACCTGGGCCCGGGGGGGGCCAGATACGCAGTATTTT,CASSTWARGGPDTQYF
TRBJ2-7,-,TRBV7-9,TRBD1,TGTGCCAGCAGCTCGCTACCGGGACAGGGTAAGCCTCCGTACGAGCAGTACTTC,CASSSLPGQGKPPYEQYF
TRBJ2-3,-,TRBV18,TRBD2,TGTGCCAGCTCACCCCAACTAAGTGGCGGGGGGGCCATATATACGCAGTATTTT,CASSPQLSGGGAIYTQYF
TRBJ1-1,once,TRBV5-1,-,TGCGCCAGCGGAGACAGTTCTATACTCACTGAAGCTTTCTTT,CASGDSSILTEAFF
TRBJ2-7,many,TRBV3-1/TRBV3-2,-,TGTGCCAGCAGCCAAGCGGCGGGAAAGACCTACGAGCAGTACTTC,CASSQAAGKTYEQYF
TRBJ1-1,-,TRBV5-6,-,TGTGCCAGCAGCTTGGAATACCCGGGCACTGAAGCTTTCTTT,CASSLEYPGTEAFF
TRBJ1-1,-,TRBV7-7,TRBD1,TGTGCTAGCAGCTTATACAGGGGGGGTGAAGCTTTCTTT,CASSLYRGGEAFF
TRBJ2-7,-,TRBV7-2,-,TGTGCCAGCAGCTTAGGTCGACAGTCCTACGAGCAGTACTTC,CASSLGRQSYEQYF